What follows describes a single T cell receptor (beta chain). V gave up 2 bases and J gave up 5 bases, with 10 bases separating them. The CDR3 is 14 amino acids. Germline CDR1 and CDR2: SNHLY and FYNNEI. This specimen comes from a study of CD8+CD57+ T cells in acquired aplastic anemia. CD8+CD57+ cell expansion had been shown by flow cytometry in patients chosen for sequencing. TCR beta VDJ and CDR3 profiles were obtained from a genomic DNA template. Each CDR3 protein gets one entry after TCRdb re-called the reads with MiXCR. The table has 250,000 to 300,000 distinct CDR3 sequences, roughly 53% seen once; the top ten hold 1% to 1.5%.

This chain uses TRBV2 with TRBJ1-5; no clear D gene. This receptor was identified in a human donor with aplastic anemia. The sequenced sample consisted of sorted CD4+, CD8+, or CD8+CD57+ T cells (not recorded which) from PBMCs. The CDR3 bases are TGTGCCAGCAGTGAATATGGGCTGGATCAGCCCCAGCATTTT. Its translation: CASSEYGLDQPQHF.